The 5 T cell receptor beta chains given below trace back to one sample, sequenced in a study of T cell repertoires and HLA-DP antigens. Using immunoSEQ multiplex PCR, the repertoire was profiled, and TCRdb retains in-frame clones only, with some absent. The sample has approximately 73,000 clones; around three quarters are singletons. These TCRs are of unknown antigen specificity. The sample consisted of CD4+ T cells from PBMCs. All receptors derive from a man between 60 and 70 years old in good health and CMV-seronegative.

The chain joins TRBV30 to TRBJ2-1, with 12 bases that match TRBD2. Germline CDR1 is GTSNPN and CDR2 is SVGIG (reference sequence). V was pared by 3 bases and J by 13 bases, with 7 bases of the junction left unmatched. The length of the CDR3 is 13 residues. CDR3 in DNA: TGTGCCTGGAGGCTAGCGGGAGGGGGGGGACAGTTCTTC. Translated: CAWRLAGGGGQFF.

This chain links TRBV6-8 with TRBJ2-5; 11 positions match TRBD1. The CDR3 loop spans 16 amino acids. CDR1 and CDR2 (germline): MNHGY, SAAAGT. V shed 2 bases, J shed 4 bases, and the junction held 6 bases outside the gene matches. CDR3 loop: CASSYGWTGGAETQYF. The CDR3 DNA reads TGTGCCAGCAGTTACGGGTGGACAGGGGGCGCAGAGACCCAGTACTTC.

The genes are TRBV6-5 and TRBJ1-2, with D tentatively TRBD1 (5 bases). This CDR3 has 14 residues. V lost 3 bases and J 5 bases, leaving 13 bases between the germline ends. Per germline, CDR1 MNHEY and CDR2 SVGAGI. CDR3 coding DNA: TGTGCCAGCAGTTATGACAGAGCCCCTTATGGCTACACCTTC. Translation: CASSYDRAPYGYTF.

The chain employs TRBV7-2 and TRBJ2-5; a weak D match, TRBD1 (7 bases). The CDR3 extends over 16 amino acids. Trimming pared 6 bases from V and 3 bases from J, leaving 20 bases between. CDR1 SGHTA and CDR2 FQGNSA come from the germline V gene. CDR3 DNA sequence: TGTGCCAGCAGTCAGGGGGGCGCAAAAGCGAAAGAGACCCAGTACTTC. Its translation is CASSQGGAKAKETQYF.

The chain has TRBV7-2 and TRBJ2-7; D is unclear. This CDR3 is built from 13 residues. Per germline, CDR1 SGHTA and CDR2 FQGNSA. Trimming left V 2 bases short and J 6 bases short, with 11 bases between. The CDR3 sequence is CASSLRPTREQYF. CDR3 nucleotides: TGTGCCAGCAGCTTAAGACCTACGCGCGAGCAGTACTTC.